Listed below are T cell receptor beta chains from one sample, sequenced in a study of blood T cell repertoires in COVID-19. Profiled with immunoSEQ multiplex PCR; TCRdb holds only in-frame clones, not every one. The table shows 35,000 to 45,000 clones, with approximately 91% occurring only once. The sequencing input was peripheral blood. Receptors originate from a woman aged 80 or over with acute or convalescent COVID-19. The conserved cysteine and the conserved F or W are not part of the CDR3 here. The order of the fields is V gene, J gene, CDR3 protein.

TRBV11-2	TRBJ2-3	ASSLDLTDTQY
TRBV7-9	TRBJ2-3	ASSLAGGSGDTQY
TRBV5-1	TRBJ1-5	ASSLVGGGAQH
TRBV2	TRBJ1-4	ASRDRAGAEKLF
TRBV11-3	TRBJ2-7	ASSLDRYSREQY
TRBV30	TRBJ2-5	AWRRVGETQY
TRBV10-3	TRBJ1-4	AISPGQGTPQGEKLF
TRBV3-1/TRBV3-2	TRBJ1-1	ASSQPPGQGADTEAF
TRBV7-9	TRBJ1-1	ASSSTETGGGNTEAF
TRBV5-4	TRBJ2-7	ASSQTRGGDGEQY
TRBV30	TRBJ1-5	AWTLGQGAYDSNQPQH
TRBV19	TRBJ2-7	ASSMADLYEQY
TRBV4-1	TRBJ2-3	ASSQEREGMD
TRBV14	TRBJ1-1	ASSQQTGAITEAF
TRBV4-3	TRBJ1-5	ASSQGVQKPQH
TRBV7-2	TRBJ2-1	ASSISGGASNEQF
TRBV7-3	TRBJ1-1	ASSLSRGQVTEAF
TRBV7-9	TRBJ2-7	ASSLDRSYEQY
TRBV5-1	TRBJ1-6	ASSLGQYSYNSPLH
TRBV3-1/TRBV3-2	TRBJ1-5	ASSQGSGSQPQH
TRBV2	TRBJ2-2	ASSANRGDTGELF
TRBV18	TRBJ1-1	ASSPLGQGAEAF